The 11 T cell receptor beta chains below come from one sample, sequenced in a study of blood T cell repertoires in COVID-19. Some clones are missing from TCRdb's copy, which holds only in-frame ones; the method was immunoSEQ multiplex PCR. The sample has around 260,000 clones; approximately 86% are singletons. The sample was peripheral blood. These TCRs come from a human donor with COVID-19, enrolled during active disease. The donor label of this sample is uncertain.

The chain has TRBV7-9 and TRBJ2-7; D is unresolved. Trimming left V 3 bases short and J 3 bases short, with 12 bases between. Germline CDR1 and CDR2: SEHNR and FQNEAQ (reference sequence). The CDR3 runs to 14 residues. DNA for the CDR3: TGTGCCAGCAGCTTTAGCCCACTGCACTACGAGCAGTACTTC. It translates to CASSFSPLHYEQYF.

V usage is TRBV7-2 and J usage is TRBJ1-2; TRBD1 matches 7 bases. Trimming at V came to 6 bases and at J to 8 bases, leaving 9 bases not matched to a gene. Germline values: CDR1 SGHTA, CDR2 FQGNSA. This CDR3 spans 13 amino acids. The CDR3 loop is CASRGDSLWGYTF. In nucleotides, the CDR3 is TGTGCCAGCAGGGGGGACAGCTTATGGGGCTACACCTTC.

The chain couples TRBV11-2 to TRBJ1-5; no firm D call. CDR3 length: 13 amino acids. Trimming stripped 0 bases from V and 6 bases from J, with 6 bases between. The V gene's germline CDR1 is SGHAT and CDR2 FQNNGV. This CDR3 reads CASSLDHGQPQHF. DNA of the CDR3: TGTGCCAGCAGCTTAGATCACGGTCAGCCCCAGCATTTT.

This chain connects TRBV9 to TRBJ1-2; TRBD1 is a possible D gene (6 bases). Per germline, CDR1 SGDLS and CDR2 YYNGEE. The CDR3 is made up of 14 amino acids. The V gene lost 9 bases and the J gene lost 1 base, with 16 bases spanning the gap. The DNA for the CDR3 is TGTGCCACCACCCTCGGACAGAGTAACTATGGCTACACCTTC. Protein product: CATTLGQSNYGYTF. Full variable domain (remainder filled in from reference TRBV9 and TRBJ1-2): DSGVTQTPKHLITATGQRVTLRCSPRSGDLSVYWYQQSLDQGLQFLIQYYNGEERAKGNILERFSAQQFPDLHSELNLSSLELGDSALYFCATTLGQSNYGYTFGSGTRLTVV.

The sample holds one count of this clone. The chain links TRBV3-1 (or the pseudogene TRBV3-2) to TRBJ1-2, with TRBD1 matching over 7 bases. The ends lost 5 bases at V and 6 bases at J; junction bases unmatched: 3. CDR1 LGHDT and CDR2 YNNKEL come from the germline V gene (reference sequence). The CDR3 is 12 residues long. CDR3 loop: CASSSGQDGYTF. The CDR3 DNA reads TGTGCCAGCAGCAGCGGACAGGATGGCTACACCTTC.

This clone was detected once. The J gene is TRBJ2-1, the V gene TRBV15; D perhaps matches TRBD1 (6 bases). From germline, CDR1 is LNHNV and CDR2 YYDKDF (reference sequence). V was pared by 0 bases and J by 3 bases, with 9 bases between. The CDR3 extends over 15 amino acids. The CDR3 sequence: CATSRDRGGYNEQFF. CDR3 DNA sequence: TGTGCCACCAGCAGAGACAGGGGCGGCTACAATGAGCAGTTCTTC.

In this sample, this clone turned up once. The chain links TRBV10-2 to TRBJ2-3; D may be TRBD2 (6 bases). Germline V gene sequence: CDR1 WSHSY, CDR2 SAAADI. V was clipped by 2 bases and J by 2 bases, with 17 bases between them. The CDR3 covers 17 residues. The CDR3 is CASSEPPYSGSTDTQYF. The CDR3 DNA is TGCGCCAGCAGTGAGCCTCCCTATAGCGGATCCACAGATACGCAGTATTTT.

The chain links TRBV24-1 to TRBJ2-1, with TRBD2 matching 7 bases. Trimming removed 0 bases from V and 3 bases from J; junction bases left unmatched: 4. The CDR3 length is 16 residues. Germline V gives CDR1 KGHDR, CDR2 SFDVKD. CDR3 bases: TGTGCCACCAGTGATTTGCGGGCTAGCGGCTACAATGAGCAGTTCTTC. Its translation is CATSDLRASGYNEQFF.

This clone was recorded a few times. The CDR3 coding sequence is TGCGCCAGCAGACGGGAGCGCCACACCGGGGAGCTGTTTTTT. Amino acids: CASRRERHTGELFF. V gene TRBV4-3 combines with J gene TRBJ2-2, with D possibly matching TRBD2 (6 bases). The CDR3 has 14 residues. Germline CDR1 and CDR2: LGHNA and YSLEER. Trimming removed 6 bases from V and 3 bases from J, with 11 bases in between.

The chain has TRBV18 and TRBJ2-1; 8 bases line up with TRBD2. Looked up from germline, CDR1 is KGHSH and CDR2 is LQKENI. The CDR3 extends over 19 amino acids. The junction had 13 bases not matched to a gene; V was cut back by 0 bases and J by 3 bases. This CDR3 reads CASSPPGDSGNPLYNEQFF. CDR3 coding DNA: TGTGCCAGCTCACCACCGGGGGATAGCGGGAATCCCCTCTACAATGAGCAGTTCTTC.

The chain employs TRBV29-1 and TRBJ1-3; D not certain. V was shortened by 7 bases and J by 2 bases, with 6 bases between the two germline ends. CDR3 length equals 11 residues. The germline gives CDR1 SQVTM, CDR2 ANQGSEA. CDR3 bases: TGCAGCGGGGGTACTGGAAACACCATATATTTT. This encodes CSGGTGNTIYF.